Listed here is a single TCR beta chain. Its antigen is currently unknown. These data come from a study of blood T cells in healthy people across ages. Study-wide results and limits: Samples with more naive T cells showed higher observed beta diversity. Expanded clonotype shifts may have been confounded, as the donors had an unknown CMV status.

Samples had at least 6.5 million PBMCs isolated from them. RNA extraction gave at least 5.5 micrograms of total RNA per sample. The germline CDR1 and CDR2 sequences are LGHDT and YNNKEL (reference sequence). V was cut by 3 bases and J by 0 bases, with 6 bases left in between. This CDR3 comprises 15 residues. A J-beta primer mix and a sample-barcoded 5' primer were used in a second PCR of about 6 to 12 cycles. Each CDR3 protein gets one entry after TCRdb re-called the 5' RACE reads with MiXCR. The sample contains roughly 500,000 distinct CDR3 sequences, 27% of which appear only once. The V gene is TRBV3-1, the J gene TRBJ2-6; D is ambiguous. The sequence came from a woman in her 70s in good health. The sequencing sample was made of blood. The CDR3 nucleotides are TGTGCCAGCAGCCAGATTAGCTCTGGGGCCAACGTCCTGACTTTC. Translated, it gives CASSQISSGANVLTF.